The T cell receptor (beta chain) under discussion was sequenced for a study of T-cell reconstitution after alpha-beta-depleted transplantation in children. CDR3 length: 14 amino acids. V trimming: 1 base; J trimming: 4 bases; junction bases outside the gene matches: 3. Germline V gives CDR1 SEHNR, CDR2 FQNEAQ (reference sequence). To note about this clonotype: Antigen specificity is unknown.

Study-wide findings and caveats: T-cell counts and diversity at one year post-transplant came mainly from newly produced T cells. Expanded graft clones numbering several hundred reportedly gave rise to alpha-beta T cells about two months after transplant. Surviving recipient T cells and intrathymic progenitors accounted for some patients' high TCRbeta diversity at day 60.

This sample's TCRbeta library carried unique molecular identifier barcodes. A single record per CDR3 protein comes from TCRdb applying MiXCR to the PCR reads. In the table there are more than 500,000 distinct CDR3 sequences, more than 9.5% of which are singletons. This receptor was obtained from a female patient aged 2 to 10 who had a stem cell transplant for aplastic anemia, so the T cells may come from the graft donor. The V call is TRBV7-9, the J call TRBJ2-5; 7 bases agree with TRBD2. The source material was PBMCs, mostly from graft donor cells, sampled 180 days after TCRalphabeta/CD19-depleted stem cell transplant. CDR3 residues: CASSLGDYPETQYF. The CDR3 coding sequence is TGTGCCAGCAGCTTAGGGGACTACCCAGAGACCCAGTACTTC. Looking up the rest from reference TRBV7-9 and TRBJ2-5 gives the full variable domain: DTGVSQNPRHKITKRGQNVTFRCDPISEHNRLYWYRQTLGQGPEFLTYFQNEAQLEKSRLLSDRFSAERPKGSFSTLEIQRTEQGDSAMYLCASSLGDYPETQYFGPGTRLLVL.